The rows below give T cell receptor beta chains drawn from one sample of a study of blood T cell repertoires in COVID-19. Clones were sequenced by immunoSEQ multiplex PCR, and TCRdb holds only the in-frame ones, with some missing. The sample holds approximately 300,000 clones, around 86% seen once. The sequencing input was peripheral blood. These receptors were obtained from a woman aged 50 to 60 with acute or convalescent COVID-19. CDR3s include the opening cysteine and the closing phenylalanine or tryptophan. The D gene is left open where the match is weak. Size values are once, few and many counts, or a class for expanded clones, and some rows have none.

-	TRBV5-6	-	TRBJ1-4	TGTGCCAGCAGCTTTCTGGACAGACCTGAAAAACTGTTTTTT	CASSFLDRPEKLFF
-	TRBV2	TRBD1	TRBJ1-4	TGTGCCAGCACCGAAGGGGGGACAGCTGAAAAACTGTTTTTT	CASTEGGTAEKLFF
once	TRBV25-1	TRBD2	TRBJ2-1	TGTGCCAGCAGTGCCACGGGACTAGCGGGAAAATGGGTCTTC	CASSATGLAGKWVF
-	TRBV2	TRBD2	TRBJ2-3	TGTGCCAGCAGTGTGGCGGGAGGATTTGATACGCAGTATTTT	CASSVAGGFDTQYF
-	TRBV6-4	-	TRBJ1-1	TGTGCCAGCAGCCGACATCTGAACACTGAAGCTTTCTTT	CASSRHLNTEAFF
-	TRBV7-2	-	TRBJ2-7	TGTGCCAGCAGCTACCTCCGGGACACCTACGAGCAGTACTTC	CASSYLRDTYEQYF
-	TRBV24-1	TRBD1	TRBJ2-3	TGTGCCACCAGGGGGACAGGGGGCCTAAATACGCAGTATTTT	CATRGTGGLNTQYF
-	TRBV4-1	TRBD1	TRBJ1-2	TGCGCCAGCAGCCCAGGGACAGGGGGCGAGGTCCCTTATGGCTACACCTTC	CASSPGTGGEVPYGYTF
once	TRBV9	-	TRBJ2-2	TGTGCCAGCAGCGTATCGGCCGGGGAGCTGTTTTTT	CASSVSAGELFF
-	TRBV18	-	TRBJ2-7	TGTGCCAGCTCACAGAGGTCCGGGATGTCCTACGAGCAGTACTTC	CASSQRSGMSYEQYF
-	TRBV5-1	TRBD2	TRBJ2-1	TGCGCTAGCAGCTTGGGGCTAGCGGGAGGGCACAATGAGCAGTTCTTC	CASSLGLAGGHNEQFF
-	TRBV19	TRBD1	TRBJ1-2	TGTGCCAGTAGTAGGACAGGAATCTATGGCTACACCTTC	CASSRTGIYGYTF
once	TRBV28	-	TRBJ1-4	TGTGCCAGCAAATCAGGGAATGAAAAACTGTTTTTT	CASKSGNEKLFF
-	TRBV27	TRBD1	TRBJ2-4	TGTGCCAGCAGTCCGACAACAGGGGGGACCAAAAACATTCAGTACTTC	CASSPTTGGTKNIQYF
-	TRBV28	TRBD2	TRBJ2-7	TGTGCCAGCAGTCCGGCGGGACTAGCGAACTACGAGCAGTACTTC	CASSPAGLANYEQYF
few	TRBV25-1	-	TRBJ2-7	TGTGCCAGCAGTGAATTCCGGACAGCCTCCTACGAGCAGTACTTC	CASSEFRTASYEQYF
few	TRBV5-5	TRBD2	TRBJ2-2	TGTGCCAGCAGTTTAGGGAGGGTGGCTCCCGGTGGCGGGGAGCTGTTTTTT	CASSLGRVAPGGGELFF
-	TRBV19	-	TRBJ1-2	TGTGCCAGTAGTATAGCCTCAGGGGACGGCTACACCTTC	CASSIASGDGYTF
-	TRBV11-1	TRBD1	TRBJ2-7	TGTGCCAGCAGCTTATGGTCAGGGGGAGAGCAGTACTTC	CASSLWSGGEQYF
-	TRBV12-5	TRBD1	TRBJ1-4	TGTGCTAGTGGTTTGGTGTTCTATTGGCAGGGGGGAGAAAAACTGTTTTTT	CASGLVFYWQGGEKLFF
-	TRBV19	-	TRBJ1-1	TGTGCCAGTAGTATTGACCCGGAGACTGAAGCTTTCTTT	CASSIDPETEAFF
-	TRBV19	-	TRBJ1-1	TGTGCCAGTAGTATAGACCTGACAGGGAACACTGAAGCTTTCTTT	CASSIDLTGNTEAFF
-	TRBV10-3	TRBD2	TRBJ2-1	TGTGCCGCCGGGACTAGCGGGGCCAACAATGAGCAGTTCTTC	CAAGTSGANNEQFF
-	TRBV24-1	TRBD1	TRBJ2-3	TGTGCCACCAGTGACCCTGACAGGGTCGGAACAGATACGCAGTATTTT	CATSDPDRVGTDTQYF
few	TRBV4-1	TRBD1	TRBJ2-6	TGCGCCAGCAGCCAACAATACATCGGACAGGGGGCTGGGGCCAACGTCCTGACTTTC	CASSQQYIGQGAGANVLTF
few	TRBV5-1	-	TRBJ1-5	TGCGCCAGCAGCTTGGAGGGGTTATGGCCCCAGCATTTT	CASSLEGLWPQHF
-	TRBV30	-	TRBJ1-6	TGTGCCTGGAGTTTTAGGGCCGGGGTGCGTTCTTCACCCCTCCACTTT	CAWSFRAGVRSSPLHF
few	TRBV6-6	-	TRBJ2-3	TGTGCCAGCAGTTATGGTGGGCGCACAGATACGCAGTATTTT	CASSYGGRTDTQYF
few	TRBV28	-	TRBJ2-5	TGTGCCAGCAGGACAAGGGGCGTGTTAGGAGATGAGACCCAGTACTTC	CASRTRGVLGDETQYF
-	TRBV24-1	TRBD2	TRBJ2-1	TGTGCCACCAGTGTAGCGGGGGGCGCGGGCAATGAGCAGTTCTTC	CATSVAGGAGNEQFF
-	TRBV11-2	TRBD2	TRBJ2-7	TGTGCCAGCAGCGCGACTAGCGGGAGAGCCTACGAGCAGTACTTC	CASSATSGRAYEQYF
-	TRBV29-1	TRBD2	TRBJ2-1	TGCAGCGTTGAGCCCGTCCGACTAGCGGGAAAAGGTTTGTTCTTC	CSVEPVRLAGKGLFF
few	TRBV5-3	-	TRBJ1-5	TGTGCCAGAAGCGTCCGGGACACTCCGGGGAGCAATCAGCCCCAGCATTTT	CARSVRDTPGSNQPQHF
-	TRBV28	TRBD2	TRBJ2-3	TGTGCCAGCAGTTTAGGCGGGAGAGTGTCAGATACGCAGTATTTT	CASSLGGRVSDTQYF
-	TRBV18	TRBD1	TRBJ1-2	TGTGCCAGCTCACCAACAGGGGGCGATAACTATGGCTACACCTTC	CASSPTGGDNYGYTF
-	TRBV28	TRBD1	TRBJ2-7	TGTGCCAGCAGTTTTGACAGGGTGGAAGAGCAGTACTTC	CASSFDRVEEQYF
-	TRBV7-9	-	TRBJ2-7	TGTGCCAGCAGCTTTCCCCGGGACAATGAGGACGAGCAGTACTTC	CASSFPRDNEDEQYF
-	TRBV7-9	TRBD2	TRBJ2-7	TGTGCCAGCAGCTTAGCGACTAGCGGGAGGTCCCACGAGCAGTACTTC	CASSLATSGRSHEQYF
-	TRBV5-1	TRBD1	TRBJ1-6	TGCGCCAGCAGCTTGGCCGGGACAGCCGATAATTCACCCCTCCACTTT	CASSLAGTADNSPLHF
-	TRBV9	TRBD1	TRBJ2-7	TGTGCCAGCAGCGTAGCAGTCGGGACAGGAAACGAGCAGTACTTC	CASSVAVGTGNEQYF
-	TRBV3-1/TRBV3-2	-	TRBJ2-7	TGTGCCAGCAGCCTCCAGGGCTACTACGAGCAGTACTTC	CASSLQGYYEQYF
-	TRBV5-6	-	TRBJ1-1	TGTGCCAGCAGCTTGGCTTTGAACACTGAAGCTTTCTTT	CASSLALNTEAFF
-	TRBV7-2	TRBD1	TRBJ1-5	TGTGCCAGCAGCTTAGCTACAGGACAGGGGATTGGAAATCAGCCCCAGCATTTT	CASSLATGQGIGNQPQHF
-	TRBV29-1	-	TRBJ2-1	TGCAGCGTTGATAACCCAGGAAAACCTAACCCCGATGAGCAGTTCTTC	CSVDNPGKPNPDEQFF
-	TRBV4-3	-	TRBJ2-1	TGCGCCAGCAGCCAAGATGGGAGCTTACCAGGTGAGCAGTTCTTC	CASSQDGSLPGEQFF
-	TRBV21-1	-	TRBJ2-2	TGTGCCAGCAGCAAATCGTTTGTTGGTACCCGCCTCGGGATAAACACCGGGGAGCTGTTTTTT	CASSKSFVGTRLGINTGELFF
-	TRBV7-3	TRBD2	TRBJ2-7	TGTGCCAGCAATTCATCGAGAAGCGGGAGGAACGAGCAGTACTTC	CASNSSRSGRNEQYF
-	TRBV24-1	-	TRBJ1-1	TGTGCCACCAGTGATTTGACGGGGAACACTGAAGCTTTCTTT	CATSDLTGNTEAFF
-	TRBV28	-	TRBJ1-4	TGTGCCAGCAGTTTTACCGGGGCAACTAATGAAAAACTGTTTTTT	CASSFTGATNEKLFF
once	TRBV2	TRBD1	TRBJ1-1	TGTGCCAGCAGTGAAAAAGGGGGCCACACTGAAGCTTTCTTT	CASSEKGGHTEAFF
-	TRBV7-2	TRBD1	TRBJ2-5	TGTGCCAGCAGCCTATGGGCACAGGGGGAAGAGACCCAGTACTTC	CASSLWAQGEETQYF
-	TRBV28	-	TRBJ2-1	TGTGCCAGCAGCTCTTCAGGTGAGCAGTTCTTC	CASSSSGEQFF
-	TRBV2	TRBD2	TRBJ2-7	TGTGCCAGCAGTGAAGGGACTAGCGGGACCTACGAGCAGTACTTC	CASSEGTSGTYEQYF
once	TRBV5-1	-	TRBJ1-1	TGCGCCAGCAGCGAAAACAGTGAAGCTTTCTTT	CASSENSEAFF